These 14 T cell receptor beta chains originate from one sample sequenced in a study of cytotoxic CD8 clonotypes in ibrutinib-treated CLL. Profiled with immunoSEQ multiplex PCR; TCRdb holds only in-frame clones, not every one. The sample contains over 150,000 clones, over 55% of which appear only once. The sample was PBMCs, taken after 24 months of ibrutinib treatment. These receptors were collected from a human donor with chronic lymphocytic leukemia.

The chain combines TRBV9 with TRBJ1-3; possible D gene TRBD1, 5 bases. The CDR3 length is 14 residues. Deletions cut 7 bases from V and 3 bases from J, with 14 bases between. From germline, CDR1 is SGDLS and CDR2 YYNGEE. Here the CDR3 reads CASSGTLSGNTIYF. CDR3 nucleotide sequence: TGTGCCAGCTCCGGGACGTTGAGTGGAAACACCATATATTTT.

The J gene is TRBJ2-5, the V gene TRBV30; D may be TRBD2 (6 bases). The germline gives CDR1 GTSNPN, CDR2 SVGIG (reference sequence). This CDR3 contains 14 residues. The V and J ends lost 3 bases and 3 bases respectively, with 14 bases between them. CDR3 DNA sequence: TGTGCCTGGAGCCTAGGGAGGCCGAAAGAGACCCAGTACTTC. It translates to CAWSLGRPKETQYF.

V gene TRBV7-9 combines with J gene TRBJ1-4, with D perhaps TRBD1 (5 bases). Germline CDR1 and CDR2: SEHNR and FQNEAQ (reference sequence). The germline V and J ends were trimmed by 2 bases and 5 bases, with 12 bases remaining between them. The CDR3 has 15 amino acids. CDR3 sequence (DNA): TGTGCCAGCAGCTTAAGCTCCAGGGTGAATGAAAAACTGTTTTTT. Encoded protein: CASSLSSRVNEKLFF.

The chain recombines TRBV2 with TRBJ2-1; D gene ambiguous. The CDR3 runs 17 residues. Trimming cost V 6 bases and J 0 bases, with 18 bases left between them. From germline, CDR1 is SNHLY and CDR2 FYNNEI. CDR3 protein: CASSEMVAHSSYNEQFF. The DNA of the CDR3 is TGTGCCAGCAGCGAAATGGTCGCCCATAGCTCCTACAATGAGCAGTTCTTC.

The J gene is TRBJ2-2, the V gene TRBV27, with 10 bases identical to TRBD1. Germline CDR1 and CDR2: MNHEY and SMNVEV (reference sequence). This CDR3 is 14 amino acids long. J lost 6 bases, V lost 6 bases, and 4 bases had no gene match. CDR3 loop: CASRSGTGAGELFF. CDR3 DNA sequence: TGTGCCAGCAGAAGCGGGACAGGGGCCGGGGAGCTGTTTTTT.

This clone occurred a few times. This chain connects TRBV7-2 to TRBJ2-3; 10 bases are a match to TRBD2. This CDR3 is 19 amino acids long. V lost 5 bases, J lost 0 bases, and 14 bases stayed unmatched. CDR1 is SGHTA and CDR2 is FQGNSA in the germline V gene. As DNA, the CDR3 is TGTGCCAGCAGCCCAAAGGGACTAGCGACACGAACTAGCACAGATACGCAGTATTTT. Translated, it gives CASSPKGLATRTSTDTQYF.

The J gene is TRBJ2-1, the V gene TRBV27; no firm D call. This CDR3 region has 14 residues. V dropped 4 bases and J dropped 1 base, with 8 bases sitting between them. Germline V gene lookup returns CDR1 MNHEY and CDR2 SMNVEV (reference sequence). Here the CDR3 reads CASSSLGSYNEQFF. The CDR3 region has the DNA TGTGCCAGCAGTTCTCTAGGGTCCTACAATGAGCAGTTCTTC.

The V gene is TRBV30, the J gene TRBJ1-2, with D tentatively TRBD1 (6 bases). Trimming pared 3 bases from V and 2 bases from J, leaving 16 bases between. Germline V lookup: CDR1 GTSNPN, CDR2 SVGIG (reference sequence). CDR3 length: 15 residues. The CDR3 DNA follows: TGTGCCTGGAGACCTCGTTGGGGGCCCAACTATGGCTACACCTTC. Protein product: CAWRPRWGPNYGYTF.

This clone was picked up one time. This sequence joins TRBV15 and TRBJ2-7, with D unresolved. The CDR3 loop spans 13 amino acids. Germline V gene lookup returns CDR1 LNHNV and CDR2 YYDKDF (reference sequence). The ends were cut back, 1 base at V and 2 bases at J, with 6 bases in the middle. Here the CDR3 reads CATSRGRTYEQYF. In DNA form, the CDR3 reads TGTGCCACCAGCAGAGGAAGGACCTACGAGCAGTACTTC.

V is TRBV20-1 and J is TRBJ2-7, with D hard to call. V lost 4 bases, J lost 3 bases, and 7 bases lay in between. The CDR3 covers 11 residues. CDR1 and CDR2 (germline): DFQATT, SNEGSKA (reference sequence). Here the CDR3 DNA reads TGCAGTGCTAATGAAGTCTACGAGCAGTACTTC. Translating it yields CSANEVYEQYF.

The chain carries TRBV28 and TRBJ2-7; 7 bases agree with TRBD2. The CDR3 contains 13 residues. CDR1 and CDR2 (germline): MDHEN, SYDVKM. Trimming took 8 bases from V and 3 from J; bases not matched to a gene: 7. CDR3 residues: CASGAGDYYEQYF. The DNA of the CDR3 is TGTGCCAGCGGTGCGGGAGATTACTACGAGCAGTACTTC.

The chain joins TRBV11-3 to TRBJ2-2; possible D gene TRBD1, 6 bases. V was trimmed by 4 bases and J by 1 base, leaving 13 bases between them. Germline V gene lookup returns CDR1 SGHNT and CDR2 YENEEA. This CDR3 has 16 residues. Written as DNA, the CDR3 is TGTGCCAGCAGCTCGCCCACGGGACAGAACACCGGGGAGCTGTTTTTT. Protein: CASSSPTGQNTGELFF. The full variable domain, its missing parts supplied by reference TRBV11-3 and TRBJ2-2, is EAGVVQSPRYKIIEKKQPVAFWCNPISGHNTLYWYLQNLGQGPELLIRYENEEAVDDSQLPKDRFSAERLKGVDSTLKIQPAELGDSAVYLCASSSPTGQNTGELFFGEGSRLTVL.

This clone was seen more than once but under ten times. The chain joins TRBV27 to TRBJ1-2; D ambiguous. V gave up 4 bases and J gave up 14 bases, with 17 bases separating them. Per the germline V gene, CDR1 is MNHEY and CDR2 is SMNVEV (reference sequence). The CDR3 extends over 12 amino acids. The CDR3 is CASSSLPGASTF. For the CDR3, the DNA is TGTGCCAGCAGTTCGCTTCCAGGCGCCTCAACCTTC.

The CDR3 DNA sequence: TGTGCCAGCAGCGTTCAGGAATACGACGAGGCTGGCTACACCTTC. Encoded protein: CASSVQEYDEAGYTF. The chain couples TRBV11-2 to TRBJ1-2, with D unresolved. This CDR3 spans 15 amino acids. Germline lookup yields CDR1 SGHAT and CDR2 FQNNGV. Trimming cost V 5 bases and J 7 bases, with 20 bases left between them.